What follows are 23 T cell receptor beta chains derived from one specimen sequenced in a study of early T cells in non-severe SARS-CoV-2 infection. TCRdb re-derived calls from the 5' RACE reads in MiXCR, one entry per CDR3 protein. The table records tens of thousands of distinct CDR3 sequences, 3% to 4.5% of them present only once. The sequenced material came from whole blood. These receptors originate from an adult who was a healthcare worker with PCR-confirmed SARS-CoV-2 infection or an uninfected control (not recorded which).

This clonotype has a count of ten or more. The rearrangement links TRBV24-1 to TRBJ2-1; 9 nucleotides agree with TRBD2. J was trimmed by 5 bases and V by 3 bases; bases with no gene match: 7. The CDR3 sequence is 16 residues long. Germline V CDR1 and CDR2: KGHDR, SFDVKD. CDR3 residues: CATSDRGREGNNEQFF. The CDR3, as DNA: TGTGCCACCAGTGATCGGGGGCGGGAGGGGAACAATGAGCAGTTCTTC.

In its sample, this clonotype was seen many times. This chain uses TRBV7-2 with TRBJ2-1; 9 bases are shared with TRBD2. CDR3 length equals 17 residues. Trimming at V came to 5 bases and at J to 3 bases, leaving 11 bases not matched to a gene. Germline loops: CDR1 SGHTA, CDR2 FQGNSA. In nucleotides, the CDR3 is TGTGCCAGCAGCCTTTGGGCTAGCGGGACCATCTACAATGAGCAGTTCTTC. Protein sequence: CASSLWASGTIYNEQFF.

This clonotype was recorded many times. The gene calls are TRBV6-2 or TRBV6-3 and TRBJ1-3; D remains ambiguous. The germline V gene encodes CDR1 MNHEY and CDR2 SVGEGT. V was shortened by 5 bases and J by 3 bases, with 5 bases between the two germline ends. CDR3 length: 12 residues. This chain's CDR3 is CASSPSGNTIYF. The CDR3 DNA reads TGTGCCAGCAGTCCCAGTGGAAACACCATATATTTT.

Ten or more counts support this clonotype. The chain recombines TRBV7-3 with TRBJ2-7; TRBD2 might be the D (6 bases). From germline, CDR1 is SGHTA and CDR2 FQGTGA. CDR3 length equals 12 residues. V was shortened by 8 bases and J by 7 bases, with 15 bases between the two germline ends. CDR3 sequence: CASSLARGEQYF. CDR3 coding DNA: TGTGCCAGCTCTCTAGCGCGAGGGGAGCAGTACTTC.

This clonotype was seen ten or more times. The chain couples TRBV25-1 to TRBJ1-1; D is uncertain. Trimming took 1 base from V and 3 from J, leaving 12 bases between them. Germline V CDR1 and CDR2: MGHDK, SYGVNS. This CDR3 has 15 amino acids. Here the CDR3 DNA reads TGTGCCAGCAGTGAATCAGGAGTTAGGGACACTGAAGCTTTCTTT. Amino acid sequence: CASSESGVRDTEAFF.

This clonotype has ten or more counts. The chain is built from TRBV11-2 and TRBJ2-5; 8 bases match TRBD1. This CDR3 is 18 amino acids long. Germline-derived CDR1 and CDR2 are SGHAT and FQNNGV. V shed 4 bases and J 0 bases; nucleotides not matched to a gene: 13. Here the CDR3 DNA reads TGTGCCAGCAGCTCAGGGGGCGCGGGACCGGGGTACCAAGAGACCCAGTACTTC. Translating it yields CASSSGGAGPGYQETQYF. Together with reference TRBV11-2 and TRBJ2-5, the CDR3 gives the full variable domain: EAGVAQSPRYKIIEKRQSVAFWCNPISGHATLYWYQQILGQGPKLLIQFQNNGVVDDSQLPKDRFSAERLKGVDSTLKIQPAKLEDSAVYLCASSSGGAGPGYQETQYFGPGTRLLVL.

There are many counts of this clonotype. CDR3 residues: CASSLGQSYGYTF. The CDR3 nucleotides read TGTGCCAGCAGCCTGGGACAGTCCTATGGCTACACCTTC. This chain links TRBV12-3 or TRBV12-4 with TRBJ1-2; 7 positions agree with TRBD1. J was trimmed by 4 bases and V by 6 bases; bases with no gene match: 5. The CDR3 consists of 13 residues.

This clonotype was found many times. The chain carries TRBV5-6 and TRBJ2-1, with D tentatively TRBD1 (5 bases). The length of the CDR3 is 12 residues. V lost 4 bases to trimming and J lost 8 bases, with 10 bases between them. Germline V gene data show CDR1 as SGHDT and CDR2 as YYEEEE. CDR3 sequence reads: CASSSDSHEQFF. The CDR3 DNA reads TGTGCCAGCAGCAGCGACAGTCATGAGCAGTTCTTC.

This clonotype was observed many times. The rearrangement joins TRBV7-3 to TRBJ2-5; possibly TRBD2 for D (5 bases). The CDR3 is made up of 13 amino acids. The germline CDR1 and CDR2 sequences are SGHTA and FQGTGA. Trimming took off 5 bases at V and 5 bases at J, with 12 bases between the two ends. The CDR3 bases are TGTGCCAGCAGCCAAGCGGCCACGGAGACCCAGTACTTC. Its translation is CASSQAATETQYF.

This clonotype was observed a handful of times. Here the CDR3 reads CATSGGITGASNIQYF. In DNA, the CDR3 is TGTGCCACCAGCGGGGGGATAACAGGGGCCTCAAACATTCAGTACTTC. The chain employs TRBV15 and TRBJ2-4; a weak D match, TRBD1 (7 bases). CDR3 length: 16 amino acids. Germline values: CDR1 LNHNV, CDR2 YYDKDF (reference sequence). V lost 5 bases and J 6 bases, leaving 20 bases between the germline ends.

This clonotype was found a few times. The CDR3 sequence: CASSFSSQETQYF. The CDR3 DNA reads TGTGCCAGCAGTTTTAGCAGCCAAGAGACCCAGTACTTC. The rearrangement uses TRBV12-3 or TRBV12-4 and TRBJ2-5; D call uncertain. The CDR3 spans 13 residues. The V end lost 3 bases, the J end lost 1 base, and 6 bases lay between the germline ends.

This clonotype was counted a few times. A much larger clone sits a single nucleotide away, making a read error possible. The chain has TRBV7-2 and TRBJ2-2, with a tentative D call TRBD1 (6 bases). The CDR3 loop spans 14 amino acids. The ends were cut back, 1 base at V and 4 bases at J, with 7 bases in the middle. Germline lookup yields CDR1 SGHTA and CDR2 FQGNSA. The CDR3 here is CTSSLVRGTGELFF. The CDR3 nucleotides are TGTACCAGCAGCTTAGTCAGGGGCACCGGGGAGCTGTTTTTT.

The chain joins TRBV14 to TRBJ2-3, with TRBD1 as a possible D gene (6 bases). CDR1 is SGHDN, CDR2 FVKESK, per germline. V lost 4 bases and J 5 bases, leaving 22 bases between the germline ends. CDR3 length: 17 amino acids. CDR3 protein: CASSPTTTGYWGDTQYF. CDR3 DNA: TGTGCCAGCAGCCCAACTACTACAGGGTACTGGGGAGATACGCAGTATTTT.

This clonotype was detected many times. V and J are TRBV4-3 and TRBJ2-1; TRBD2 matches at 7 bases. Per the germline V gene, CDR1 is LGHNA and CDR2 is YSLEER. V lost 4 bases, J lost 2 bases, and 5 bases stayed unmatched. This CDR3 has 15 amino acids. The CDR3 here is CASSLQSGTYNEQFF. In DNA, the CDR3 is TGCGCCAGCAGCCTACAAAGCGGGACCTACAATGAGCAGTTCTTC.

The sample holds many counts of this clonotype. V is TRBV19 and J is TRBJ2-6; D might be TRBD1 or TRBD2, each matching 5 bases. Trimming shortened V by 3 bases and J by 1 base, and 13 bases separated the two germline ends. The CDR3 is 17 amino acids. CDR1 and CDR2 (germline): LNHDA, SQIVND (reference sequence). CDR3 nucleotide sequence: TGTGCCAGTAGTATTGCGAGGGGCAGATCTGGGGCCAACGTCCTGACTTTC. Translated: CASSIARGRSGANVLTF.

The chain combines TRBV29-1 with TRBJ2-3; the match to TRBD2 covers 9 bases. J was trimmed by 5 bases and V by 4 bases; bases with no gene match: 7. Germline V gene sequence: CDR1 SQVTM, CDR2 ANQGSEA. This CDR3 is 14 amino acids long. This CDR3 reads CSVVAGGPVDTQYF. The DNA for the CDR3 is TGCAGCGTTGTGGCGGGAGGGCCTGTAGATACGCAGTATTTT.

Remarks on this clonotype: A much larger clone lies a single base off, so this may be a read error. The chain employs TRBV24-1 and TRBJ2-5; D is perhaps TRBD1 (5 bases). This CDR3 is built from 14 residues. Germline assignment: CDR1 KGHDR and CDR2 SFDVKD. The CDR3 bases are TGTGCCACCAGTGATCGACAGTCCCAAGGGACCCAGTACTTC. Encoded protein: CATSDRQSQGTQYF.

This clonotype was counted many times. The chain couples TRBV19 to TRBJ2-1; no firm D call. The germline V and J ends were trimmed by 7 bases and 10 bases, with 11 bases remaining between them. The germline V gene encodes CDR1 LNHDA and CDR2 SQIVND (reference sequence). This CDR3 is built from 11 residues. DNA of the CDR3: TGTGCCAGTAAATTTGGGGAAGAGCAGTTCTTC. This codes for CASKFGEEQFF.

This clonotype was found many times. The chain is built from TRBV7-2 and TRBJ2-1; D remains ambiguous. CDR1 SGHTA and CDR2 FQGNSA come from the germline V gene. Trimming removed 3 bases from V and 0 bases from J, with 9 bases in between. The CDR3 extends over 15 amino acids. CDR3 residues: CASSFYSSSYNEQFF. The CDR3 DNA sequence: TGTGCCAGCAGCTTTTACTCGAGCTCCTACAATGAGCAGTTCTTC.

This clonotype was found many times. The chain couples TRBV11-1 to TRBJ2-7, with D tentatively TRBD1 (5 bases). Germline V gives CDR1 SGHAT, CDR2 FQDESV (reference sequence). V lost 2 bases and J 1 base, leaving 12 bases between the germline ends. The CDR3 has 15 amino acids. Here the CDR3 reads CASSLLAGWSYEQYV. The CDR3 nucleotides are TGTGCCAGCAGCTTATTGGCAGGGTGGTCCTACGAGCAGTACGTC.

This clonotype came up many times. The chain carries TRBV20-1 and TRBJ2-3; TRBD2 is a possible D gene (5 bases). Per germline, CDR1 DFQATT and CDR2 SNEGSKA (reference sequence). V lost 6 bases and J lost 14, with 18 bases in between. This CDR3 has 11 residues. In nucleotides, the CDR3 is TGCAGTGCAGTAGCGCTCCGATCGCGGTATTTT. Its translation: CSAVALRSRYF.

This clonotype was found many times. This chain connects TRBV29-1 to TRBJ2-7; D unresolved. CDR3 length equals 14 residues. CDR1 is SQVTM, CDR2 ANQGSEA, per germline. V was clipped by 3 bases and J by 1 base, with 13 bases between them. The CDR3 spells CSVEADGLSYEQYF. CDR3 nucleotides: TGCAGCGTTGAGGCGGACGGCCTATCCTACGAGCAGTACTTC.

This clonotype was observed a handful of times. The chain employs TRBV19 and TRBJ2-1; a weak D match, TRBD2 (6 bases). CDR3 size: 14 residues. The germline gives CDR1 LNHDA, CDR2 SQIVND (reference sequence). Trimming stripped 5 bases from V and 2 bases from J, with 10 bases between. CDR3 loop: CASSARLAYNEQFF. The CDR3 region has the DNA TGTGCCAGTAGTGCGCGACTAGCCTACAATGAGCAGTTCTTC.